The 17 T cell receptor beta chains reported below all come from one sample, sequenced in a study of T cell repertoires in ileal Crohn's disease. Sequencing used immunoSEQ multiplex PCR; TCRdb keeps in-frame clones, though not all of them. The sample lists fewer than 18,000 clones, roughly 80% occurring once. The sample was ileal tissue. These TCRs come from an adult with Crohn's disease.

V usage is TRBV28 and J usage is TRBJ1-2; no reliable D call. Per the germline V gene, CDR1 is MDHEN and CDR2 is SYDVKM. CDR3 length equals 12 residues. V was shortened by 8 bases and J by 3 bases, with 10 bases between the two germline ends. CDR3: CASFSFDYGYTF. CDR3 DNA: TGTGCCAGCTTCAGTTTCGACTATGGCTACACCTTC.

J is TRBJ2-5 and V is TRBV2, with a weak D call TRBD2 (5 bases). The CDR3 extends over 15 amino acids. V was shortened by 4 bases and J by 5 bases, with 17 bases between the two germline ends. Germline loops: CDR1 SNHLY, CDR2 FYNNEI. Written as DNA, the CDR3 is TGTGCCAGCAGTGTGGAGGATACCGGCGGGGAGACCCAGTACTTC. It encodes CASSVEDTGGETQYF.

This clone was detected once. This sequence joins TRBV6-5 and TRBJ2-5, with D perhaps TRBD2 (6 bases). This CDR3 is built from 14 residues. The germline V and J ends were trimmed by 2 bases and 5 bases, with 12 bases remaining between them. In germline, CDR1 is MNHEY, CDR2 SVGAGI. The DNA for the CDR3 is TGTGCCAGCAGTTACGCGGGACCGCGGGAGACCCAGTACTTC. Encoded protein: CASSYAGPRETQYF.

The chain links TRBV9 to TRBJ1-4; TRBD1 is a possible D gene (6 bases). This CDR3 contains 15 residues. V was shortened by 2 bases and J by 7 bases, with 15 bases between the two germline ends. Germline-derived CDR1 and CDR2 are SGDLS and YYNGEE. The CDR3 region is CASSVTGTGGEKLFF. The CDR3 coding sequence is TGTGCCAGCAGCGTCACAGGGACGGGAGGTGAAAAACTGTTTTTT.

The chain links TRBV13 to TRBJ2-5; 8 bases are shared with TRBD2. This CDR3 contains 16 residues. V shed 5 bases, J shed 4 bases, and the junction held 12 bases outside the gene matches. CDR1 and CDR2 (germline): PRHDT, FYEKMQ (reference sequence). The CDR3 reads CASSPRVAGGAETQYF. In DNA form, the CDR3 reads TGTGCCAGCAGCCCAAGGGTCGCGGGGGGAGCAGAGACCCAGTACTTC.

The J gene is TRBJ1-5, the V gene TRBV6-1, with 8 bases that match TRBD1. Germline V gives CDR1 MNHNS, CDR2 SASEGT. The ends lost 6 bases at V and 4 bases at J; junction bases unmatched: 8. CDR3 length: 15 amino acids. The CDR3 nucleotides are TGTGCCAGCAGCCTTGGGACAGGTAGGAATCAGCCCCAGCATTTT. This gives the protein CASSLGTGRNQPQHF.

V is TRBV5-1 and J is TRBJ2-3; TRBD2 aligns across 12 bases. V lost 1 base to trimming and J lost 1 base; unmatched junction nucleotides: 1. Per germline, CDR1 SGHRS and CDR2 YFSETQ. This CDR3 is built from 16 residues. CDR3 DNA sequence: TGCGCCAGCAGCTTGACTAGCGGGGGGCGCACAGATACGCAGTATTTT. Amino acids: CASSLTSGGRTDTQYF.

This rearrangement joins TRBV29-1 to TRBJ1-1; TRBD1 might be the D (6 bases). This CDR3 has 16 amino acids. V was cut by 7 bases and J by 1 base, with 22 bases left in between. The V gene's germline CDR1 is SQVTM and CDR2 ANQGSEA. This chain's CDR3 is CSGAQGSGIGNTEAFF. As DNA, the CDR3 is TGCAGCGGGGCCCAGGGGAGTGGTATCGGGAACACTGAAGCTTTCTTT.

CDR3 loop: CASTKRRNTGELFF. The CDR3 DNA sequence: TGTGCCAGCACAAAGCGGAGGAACACCGGGGAGCTGTTTTTT. The chain employs TRBV28 and TRBJ2-2, with a tentative D call TRBD2 (5 bases). The CDR3 is 14 residues long. Trimming left V 7 bases short and J 1 base short, with 10 bases between. Germline V gives CDR1 MDHEN, CDR2 SYDVKM.

This clone showed up just a few times. Other nucleotide sequences from this sample produce the same CDR3. This CDR3 is CASSYSFNRGTEAFF. The DNA of the CDR3 is TGTGCCAGCAGTTACTCGTTTAACCGGGGCACTGAAGCTTTCTTT. This rearrangement joins TRBV6-6 to TRBJ1-1, with D unresolved. The V end lost 0 bases, the J end lost 4 bases, and 12 bases lay between the germline ends. This CDR3 comprises 15 residues. The germline V gene encodes CDR1 MNHNY and CDR2 SVGAGI (reference sequence).

The sample holds a few counts of this clone. The V and J genes are TRBV27 and TRBJ2-7; 7 nucleotides match TRBD1. The CDR3 extends over 14 amino acids. Germline assignment: CDR1 MNHEY and CDR2 SMNVEV (reference sequence). With V trimmed by 0 bases and J by 6 bases, 5 bases remained unmatched. The CDR3 spells CASSLSGQPREQYV. CDR3 DNA sequence: TGTGCCAGCAGTTTATCGGGACAGCCCCGCGAGCAGTACGTC.

This chain joins TRBV7-2 and TRBJ2-7, with 10 bases aligning to TRBD2. The germline CDR1 and CDR2 sequences are SGHTA and FQGNSA. Unmatched junction bases numbered 2, after V lost 2 bases and J lost 1 base. This CDR3 spans 15 amino acids. The CDR3 DNA follows: TGTGCCAGCAGCTTAAGTAGCGGGAGGTCCTACGAGCAGTACGTC. Its translation is CASSLSSGRSYEQYV.

The CDR3: CASSWAGQGGGELFF. In DNA, the CDR3 is TGCGCCAGCAGCTGGGCAGGCCAGGGAGGCGGGGAGCTGTTTTTT. The chain carries TRBV5-1 and TRBJ2-2, with D perhaps TRBD2 (6 bases). The length of the CDR3 is 15 residues. Germline V gene lookup returns CDR1 SGHRS and CDR2 YFSETQ. Trimming took off 3 bases at V and 7 bases at J, with 16 bases between the two ends.

This clone was seen a few times. This sequence joins TRBV19 and TRBJ2-3; the D gene is possibly TRBD2 (6 bases). CDR1 and CDR2 from the germline V gene are LNHDA and SQIVND (reference sequence). The CDR3 extends over 15 amino acids. Between the trimmed V and J ends, which lost 9 bases and 5 bases, there was a span of 21 bases. CDR3 sequence (DNA): TGTGCCAGCTCCCCCCTCGGCTGGAGGGGAGATACGCAGTATTTT. Translated, it gives CASSPLGWRGDTQYF.

The chain recombines TRBV19 with TRBJ1-2; 10 positions agree with TRBD1. The V gene end was trimmed by 3 bases and the J gene end by 5 bases; junction bases not matched to a gene: 6. Germline loops: CDR1 LNHDA, CDR2 SQIVND (reference sequence). This CDR3 comprises 15 residues. Here the CDR3 reads CASSIGTGVPYGYTF. In DNA, the CDR3 is TGTGCCAGTAGTATTGGGACAGGGGTACCTTATGGCTACACCTTC.

The chain joins TRBV6-1 to TRBJ1-4, with 9 nucleotides matching TRBD1. The CDR3 runs to 14 residues. Germline lookup yields CDR1 MNHNS and CDR2 SASEGT. Trimming cost V 6 bases and J 3 bases; bases outside gene matches: 2. The CDR3 nucleotides are TGTGCCAGCAGCAGACAGGGGGCTAATGAAAAACTGTTTTTT. Its protein product is CASSRQGANEKLFF.

CDR3 sequence: CASSPGTSGEQYF. CDR3 coding DNA: TGTGCCAGCAGCCCCGGGACATCGGGTGAGCAGTACTTC. This chain connects TRBV9 to TRBJ2-7, with TRBD1 as a possible D gene (6 bases). Germline V CDR1 and CDR2: SGDLS, YYNGEE. The CDR3 has 13 residues. Trimming left V 4 bases short and J 7 bases short, with 15 bases between.